The present T cell receptor beta chain was sequenced within a study of cytomegalovirus exposure and HLA in healthy donors. Study-wide points: TCR sequences were mostly rare, though some public TCRs occurred in many donors.

Germline V gene sequence: CDR1 SNHLY, CDR2 FYNNEI. The CDR3 runs 13 residues. Trimming cost V 5 bases and J 5 bases, with 12 bases left between them. PCR used 60 Vbeta primers and 13 Jbeta primers. TCRdb's copy holds only in-frame clones and misses some; the assay was immunoSEQ multiplex PCR. The sample lists about 190,000 clones, around three quarters occurring once. Comment on this clone: Antigen unknown.

This TCR was sampled from a woman younger than 45 in good health and CMV-seronegative. This sequence joins TRBV2 and TRBJ1-2, with D possibly matching TRBD1 (5 bases). Sequenced input: PBMCs. Here the CDR3 DNA reads TGTGCCAGCAGTCTGGGGCAGGGTTATGGCTACACCTTC. It translates to CASSLGQGYGYTF.